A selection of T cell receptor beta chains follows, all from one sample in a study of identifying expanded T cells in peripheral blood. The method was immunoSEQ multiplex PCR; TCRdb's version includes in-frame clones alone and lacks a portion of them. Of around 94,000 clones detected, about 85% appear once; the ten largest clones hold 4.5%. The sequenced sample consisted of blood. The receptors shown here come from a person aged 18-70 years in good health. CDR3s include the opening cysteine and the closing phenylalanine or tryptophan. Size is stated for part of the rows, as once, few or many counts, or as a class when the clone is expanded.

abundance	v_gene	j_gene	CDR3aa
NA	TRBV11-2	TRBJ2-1	CASSPSGGAKATISEQFF
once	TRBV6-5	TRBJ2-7	CATSDRSLSYEQYF
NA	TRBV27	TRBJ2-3	CASWTLTEVTDTQYF
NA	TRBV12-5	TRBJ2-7	CASGLSLVTLRGHSYEQYF
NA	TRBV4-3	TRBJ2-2	CASSQSWGNTGELFF
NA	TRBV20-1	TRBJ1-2	CSASENYGYTF
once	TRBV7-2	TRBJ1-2	CASSLGGTGGRYGYTF
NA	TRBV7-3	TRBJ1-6	CASSFFRGRVNSPLHF
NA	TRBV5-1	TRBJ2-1	CASRAGGSSYNEQFF
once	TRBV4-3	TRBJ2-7	CASSLKTSGGYEQYF
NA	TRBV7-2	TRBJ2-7	CASSGQWQQYF
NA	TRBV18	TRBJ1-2	CASSPSSPGTGKGYTF
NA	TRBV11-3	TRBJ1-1	CASSLDNDKAFF